The 23 T cell receptor beta chains reported below all come from one sample, sequenced in a study of cytomegalovirus exposure and HLA in healthy donors. Measured with immunoSEQ multiplex PCR; TCRdb has only the in-frame clones, and not every one. There are 250,000 to 350,000 clones in the sample; 75% to 90% occur only once, and 1% to 1.5% lies in the top ten. The specimen was PBMCs. These receptors all come from a young woman in good health and CMV-seropositive.

The chain uses TRBV5-6 and TRBJ2-4; TRBD1 or TRBD2 may be the D gene (5 bases each). Germline assignment: CDR1 SGHDT and CDR2 YYEEEE. The CDR3 runs 15 residues. Deletions cut 0 bases from V and 1 base from J, with 8 bases between. CDR3 region: CASSLGGEAKNIQYF. DNA of the CDR3: TGTGCCAGCAGCTTGGGAGGGGAGGCCAAAAACATTCAGTACTTC.

This clone was observed once. CDR3 amino acids: CASSGQENSPLHF. The CDR3 region has the DNA TGTGCCAGCAGTGGACAGGAAAATTCACCCCTCCACTTT. The chain uses TRBV2 and TRBJ1-6; a possible D gene is TRBD1 (6 bases). V was shortened by 4 bases and J by 7 bases, with 8 bases between the two germline ends. Germline values: CDR1 SNHLY, CDR2 FYNNEI. CDR3 length equals 13 residues.

The V call is TRBV30, the J call TRBJ1-2; D gene uncertain. The CDR3 totals 12 residues. V was clipped by 4 bases and J by 2 bases, with 8 bases between them. Germline V gene sequence: CDR1 GTSNPN, CDR2 SVGIG (reference sequence). The CDR3 bases are TGTGCCTGGAATGCACAGAACTATGGCTACACCTTC. Translation gives CAWNAQNYGYTF.

V gene TRBV29-1 combines with J gene TRBJ1-4, with D tentatively TRBD1 (5 bases). V was clipped by 4 bases and J by 7 bases, with 19 bases between them. The CDR3 is made up of 15 amino acids. From germline, CDR1 is SQVTM and CDR2 ANQGSEA. CDR3 nucleotides: TGCAGCGTTGTTGAAGTTCGGGGACGCCGTGAAAAACTGTTTTTT. This translates into CSVVEVRGRREKLFF.

The rearrangement uses TRBV11-2 and TRBJ1-4, with D unclear. The germline V and J ends were trimmed by 3 bases and 1 base, with 9 bases remaining between them. Germline CDR1 is SGHAT and CDR2 is FQNNGV. The CDR3 extends over 15 amino acids. The CDR3 nucleotides read TGTGCCAGCAGCTTGGTTTCCGTAACTAATGAAAAACTGTTTTTT. This codes for CASSLVSVTNEKLFF.

The rearrangement joins TRBV9 to TRBJ1-4, with TRBD1 matching over 10 bases. The trim removed 2 bases at V and 2 bases at J, leaving 6 bases unmatched. Germline CDR1 and CDR2: SGDLS and YYNGEE. This CDR3 comprises 17 residues. The CDR3: CASSVGTGVTTNEKLFF. CDR3 DNA sequence: TGTGCCAGCAGCGTCGGGACAGGGGTAACTACTAATGAAAAACTGTTTTTT.

This clone was recorded only once. This chain connects TRBV27 to TRBJ1-2; 7 bases map to TRBD1. The CDR3 sequence is 13 residues long. The V and J ends lost 5 bases and 8 bases, in that order; junction bases with no gene match: 8. Germline V gene data show CDR1 as MNHEY and CDR2 as SMNVEV (reference sequence). CDR3 DNA sequence: TGTGCCAGCAGTGCGCTCGGAGGGGGCGGCTACACCTTC. It encodes CASSALGGGGYTF.

The CDR3 nucleotides read TGTGCCAGCAGCTTCGGGGCCCTCAATGAGCAGTTCTTC. Translating it yields CASSFGALNEQFF. This rearrangement joins TRBV5-6 to TRBJ2-1; D possibly uses TRBD1 or TRBD2 (5 bases each). With 2 bases removed from V and 6 bases from J, the gap between germline ends came to 9 bases. There are 13 residues in the CDR3. Germline CDR1 and CDR2: SGHDT and YYEEEE. Looking up the rest from reference TRBV5-6 and TRBJ2-1 gives the full variable domain: DAGVTQSPTHLIKTRGQQVTLRCSPKSGHDTVSWYQQALGQGPQFIFQYYEEEERQRGNFPDRFSGHQFPNYSSELNVNALLLGDSALYLCASSFGALNEQFFGPGTRLTVL.

The rearrangement links TRBV14 to TRBJ2-7; D not certain. V shed 4 bases and J shed 1 base, with 14 bases lying between them. This CDR3 spans 15 amino acids. The germline V gene has CDR1 SGHDN and CDR2 FVKESK. As DNA, the CDR3 is TGTGCCAGCAGCCCGACGAGAGCCTGGTCCTACGAGCAGTACTTC. Its translation is CASSPTRAWSYEQYF.

This clone was seen a handful of times. The chain employs TRBV25-1 and TRBJ1-2; D is possibly TRBD1 (5 bases). CDR1 and CDR2 (germline): MGHDK, SYGVNS. V was shortened by 5 bases and J by 7 bases, with 14 bases between the two germline ends. The length of the CDR3 is 13 residues. CDR3 region: CASSSQGSGGYTF. The DNA of the CDR3 is TGTGCCAGCAGTTCTCAGGGTTCTGGTGGCTACACCTTC.

This sequence joins TRBV2 and TRBJ1-1, with a tentative D call TRBD1 (5 bases). The CDR3 totals 14 residues. V lost 0 bases and J 0 bases, leaving 5 bases between the germline ends. The germline CDR1 and CDR2 sequences are SNHLY and FYNNEI. Here the CDR3 reads CASSEAGVNTEAFF. DNA for the CDR3: TGTGCCAGCAGTGAAGCAGGGGTGAACACTGAAGCTTTCTTT.

The chain combines TRBV27 with TRBJ2-1; 14 bases fit TRBD2. Germline values: CDR1 MNHEY, CDR2 SMNVEV (reference sequence). Trimming removed 6 bases from V and 7 bases from J; junction bases left unmatched: 5. The CDR3 length is 15 residues. CDR3 sequence: CASSMGLAGVNEQFF. CDR3 nucleotide sequence: TGTGCCAGCAGCATGGGACTAGCGGGGGTAAATGAGCAGTTCTTC.

This chain joins TRBV2 and TRBJ2-3; weak D call: TRBD1 (6 bases). V was pared by 7 bases and J by 5 bases, with 13 bases between. The CDR3 has 13 amino acids. The germline CDR1 and CDR2 sequences are SNHLY and FYNNEI. The CDR3 is CASTGAHLDTQYF. CDR3 DNA: TGTGCCAGCACAGGGGCCCACTTAGATACGCAGTATTTT.

This clone was seen only once. This chain joins TRBV5-1 and TRBJ1-2, with D unclear. Trimming took off 0 bases at V and 7 bases at J, with 13 bases between the two ends. There are 14 residues in the CDR3. The germline gives CDR1 SGHRS, CDR2 YFSETQ. The CDR3 sequence: CASSLAGNSGGYTF. The CDR3 nucleotides are TGCGCCAGCAGCTTGGCAGGTAACAGCGGTGGCTACACCTTC.

V and J are TRBV29-1 and TRBJ1-2; D might be TRBD1 (6 bases). Germline V gene data show CDR1 as SQVTM and CDR2 as ANQGSEA. V lost 6 bases, J lost 3 bases, and 11 bases lay in between. This CDR3 region has 12 residues. CDR3 DNA: TGCAGCGTGAACAGGGTTGACTATGGCTACACCTTC. Encoded protein: CSVNRVDYGYTF.

J is TRBJ2-7 and V is TRBV7-2, with D possibly matching TRBD1 (5 bases). The V end lost 1 base, the J end lost 0 bases, and 13 bases lay between the germline ends. Germline CDR1 reads SGHTA; CDR2 reads FQGNSA. The CDR3 extends over 16 amino acids. CDR3 protein: CASSLVRQLHSYEQYF. CDR3 nucleotides: TGTGCCAGCAGCTTAGTTCGACAGCTACACTCCTACGAGCAGTACTTC.

The genes are TRBV5-4 and TRBJ2-3; the D gene is possibly TRBD2 (6 bases). V gave up 5 bases and J gave up 2 bases, with 12 bases separating them. CDR1 SGHNT and CDR2 YYREEE come from the germline V gene (reference sequence). The length of the CDR3 is 14 residues. CDR3 in amino acids: CASRKTGVTDTQYF. The CDR3 DNA follows: TGTGCCAGCAGAAAGACGGGGGTCACAGATACGCAGTATTTT.

The sample holds one count of this clone. The J gene is TRBJ2-5, the V gene TRBV25-1, with TRBD2 matching 12 bases. Germline lookup yields CDR1 MGHDK and CDR2 SYGVNS. The length of the CDR3 is 17 residues. V lost 7 bases to trimming and J lost 5 bases; unmatched junction nucleotides: 14. CDR3 nucleotide sequence: TGTGCCAGCACCTCCGGGAAGACTAGCGGGGGTTGGGAGACCCAGTACTTC. This gives the protein CASTSGKTSGGWETQYF.

The sample holds one count of this clone. This chain connects TRBV29-1 to TRBJ1-4; D gene ambiguous. Germline V gene lookup returns CDR1 SQVTM and CDR2 ANQGSEA. This CDR3 contains 12 residues. The V end lost 1 base, the J end lost 4 bases, and 4 bases lay between the germline ends. This chain's CDR3 is CSVEVGNEKLFF. The CDR3 nucleotides read TGCAGCGTTGAAGTGGGTAATGAAAAACTGTTTTTT.

V usage is TRBV9 and J usage is TRBJ2-7, with 10 nucleotides matching TRBD1. The junction had 7 bases not matched to a gene; V was cut back by 0 bases and J by 4 bases. Per the germline V gene, CDR1 is SGDLS and CDR2 is YYNGEE. The CDR3 sequence is 16 residues long. CDR3 residues: CASSVGETGGLYEQYF. Here the CDR3 DNA reads TGTGCCAGCAGCGTAGGGGAGACAGGGGGCTTGTACGAGCAGTACTTC.

The chain couples TRBV13 to TRBJ1-1, with D possibly TRBD1 on 6 matching bases. Germline-derived CDR1 and CDR2 are PRHDT and FYEKMQ (reference sequence). The V gene lost 0 bases and the J gene lost 4 bases, with 6 bases spanning the gap. The CDR3 covers 13 residues. This chain's CDR3 is CASSLGQGTEAFF. The CDR3 nucleotides read TGTGCCAGCAGCTTAGGACAGGGCACTGAAGCTTTCTTT. Looking up the rest from reference TRBV13 and TRBJ1-1 gives the full variable domain: AAGVIQSPRHLIKEKRETATLKCYPIPRHDTVYWYQQGPGQDPQFLISFYEKMQSDKGSIPDRFSAQQFSDYHSELNMSSLELGDSALYFCASSLGQGTEAFFGQGTRLTVV.

The chain has TRBV7-9 and TRBJ2-1; no definite D call. V lost 3 bases to trimming and J lost 4 bases, with 7 bases between them. The CDR3 spans 13 residues. The germline V gene encodes CDR1 SEHNR and CDR2 FQNEAQ (reference sequence). The CDR3 loop reads CASSLDGYNEQFF. CDR3 bases: TGTGCCAGCAGCTTGGACGGTTACAATGAGCAGTTCTTC. The full variable domain, with the rest looked up from reference TRBV7-9 and TRBJ2-1, is DTGVSQNPRHKITKRGQNVTFRCDPISEHNRLYWYRQTLGQGPEFLTYFQNEAQLEKSRLLSDRFSAERPKGSFSTLEIQRTEQGDSAMYLCASSLDGYNEQFFGPGTRLTVL.

CDR3 residues: CASSSGTVSLNSNQPQHF. CDR3 DNA sequence: TGTGCCAGCAGCTCCGGGACAGTTTCTCTTAATAGCAATCAGCCCCAGCATTTT. This chain joins TRBV28 and TRBJ1-5, with 7 nucleotides matching TRBD1. The CDR3 consists of 18 residues. J lost 0 bases, V lost 6 bases, and 14 bases had no gene match. Germline V CDR1 and CDR2: MDHEN, SYDVKM.